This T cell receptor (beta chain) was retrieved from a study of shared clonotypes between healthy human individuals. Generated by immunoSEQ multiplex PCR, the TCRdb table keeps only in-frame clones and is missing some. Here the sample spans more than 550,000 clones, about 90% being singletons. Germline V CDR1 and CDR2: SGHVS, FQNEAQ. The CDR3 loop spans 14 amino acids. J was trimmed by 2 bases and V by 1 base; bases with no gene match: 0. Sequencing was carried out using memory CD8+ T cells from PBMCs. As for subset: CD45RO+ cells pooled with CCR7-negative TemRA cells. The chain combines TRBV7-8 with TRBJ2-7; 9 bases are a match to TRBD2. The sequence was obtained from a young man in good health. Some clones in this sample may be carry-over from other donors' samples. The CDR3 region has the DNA TGTGCCAGCAGCTTAGGCGGGAGGGCCTACGAGCAGTACTTC. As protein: CASSLGGRAYEQYF.